This section outlines one T cell receptor beta chain sequence together with its context. The V segment lost 3 bases and the J segment 7 bases; nucleotides outside the gene matches: 8. Per the germline V gene, CDR1 is LGHDT and CDR2 is YNNKEL (reference sequence). This CDR3 has 16 amino acids. This sample stems from a study of blood T cell repertoires in COVID-19. Study-wide background: Samples representing acute and convalescent COVID-19 were sourced from the United States, Italy and Spain. The cDNA or gDNA used as material had been derived from T cells, B-cell-depleted T cells, or PBMCs.

The authors' processing: Researchers report that nucleated cell counts were estimated from reference gene primer amplification. Data came from immunoSEQ multiplex PCR; TCRdb stores just in-frame clones and leaves some out. That table furnishes V, J and clone size, whereas the DNA furnished D and trimming. The sample carries about 300,000 clones, around 82% recorded once. The sample comprised peripheral blood. The chain couples TRBV3-1 (or the pseudogene TRBV3-2) to TRBJ2-2, with 10 bases identical to TRBD2. The clonotype was recovered from a woman aged 45-59 years with acute or convalescent COVID-19. CDR3 DNA sequence: TGTGCCAGCAGCCATGGACTAGCGGCCTCAAACGGGGAGCTGTTTTTT. This sequence encodes CASSHGLAASNGELFF.